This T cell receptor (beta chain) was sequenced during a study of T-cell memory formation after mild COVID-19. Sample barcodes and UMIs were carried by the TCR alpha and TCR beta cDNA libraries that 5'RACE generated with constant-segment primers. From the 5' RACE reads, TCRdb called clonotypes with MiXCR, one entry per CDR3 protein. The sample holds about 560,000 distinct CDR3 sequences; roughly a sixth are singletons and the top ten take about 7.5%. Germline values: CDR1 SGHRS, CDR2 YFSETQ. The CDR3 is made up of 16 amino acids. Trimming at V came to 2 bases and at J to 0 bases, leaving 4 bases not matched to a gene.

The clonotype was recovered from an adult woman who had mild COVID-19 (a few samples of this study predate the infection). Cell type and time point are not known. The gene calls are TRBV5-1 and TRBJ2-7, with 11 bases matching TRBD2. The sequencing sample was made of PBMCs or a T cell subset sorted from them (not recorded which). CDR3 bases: TGCGCCAGCAGCTTAACTAGCGGGGGTAGCTCCTACGAGCAGTACTTC. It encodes CASSLTSGGSSYEQYF.